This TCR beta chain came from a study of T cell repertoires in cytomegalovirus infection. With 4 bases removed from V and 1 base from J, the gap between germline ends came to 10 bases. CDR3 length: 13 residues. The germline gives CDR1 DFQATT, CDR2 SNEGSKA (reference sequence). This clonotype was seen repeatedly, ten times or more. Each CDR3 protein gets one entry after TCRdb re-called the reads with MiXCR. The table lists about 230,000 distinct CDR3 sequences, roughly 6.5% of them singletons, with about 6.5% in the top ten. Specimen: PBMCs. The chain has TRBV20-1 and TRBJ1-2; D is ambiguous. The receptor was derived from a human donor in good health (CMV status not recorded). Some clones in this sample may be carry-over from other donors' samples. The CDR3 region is CSATTAVNYGYTF. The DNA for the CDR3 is TGCAGTGCTACCACGGCCGTTAACTATGGCTACACCTTC.